The present T cell receptor (beta chain) was sequenced within a study of post-analysis software for immune sequencing data. The overall study: There were relapsing-remitting, secondary progressive and progressive-relapsing multiple sclerosis among the disease courses included.

This clonotype was counted between two and nine times. The antigen remains unidentified. Study-level findings and limits: F measure showed strong co-clustering of same-batch samples. Controls significantly exceeded multiple sclerosis patients in normalized Chao1 diversity. Comparison of patients with controls showed 4 to 6 TRBV segments more frequent in patients, TRBV5-6, TRBV5-1 and TRBV20-1 among them.

Germline loops: CDR1 MNHEY, CDR2 SVGAGI. This CDR3 contains 14 residues. Trimming took off 6 bases at V and 2 bases at J, with 11 bases between the two ends. Included in the TCR beta cDNA libraries were unique molecular identifiers. The authors obtained roughly 500,000 cDNA molecules from around 0.96 to 9.9 million T cells. TCRdb processed the PCR reads anew with MiXCR; each CDR3 protein has one entry. The sample comprises approximately 350,000 distinct CDR3 sequences, around a third of which are singletons, and 10% to 15% rests with the top ten. Specimen: blood. This TCR was sampled from a girl aged 10 to 17 with multiple sclerosis. The V and J genes are TRBV6-5 and TRBJ2-1; D might be TRBD1 (5 bases). The CDR3 nucleotides are TGTGCCAGCAGAGGGGCCGGGCCCTACAATGAGCAGTTCTTC. Encoded protein: CASRGAGPYNEQFF.